This passage covers 28 T cell receptor beta chains from one sample sequenced in a study of blood T cells in healthy people across ages. Primers used in a second PCR of roughly 7 to 12 cycles were a sample-barcoded 5' primer and a J-beta primer mix. TCRdb redid the calling of the 5' RACE reads with MiXCR, one entry per CDR3 protein. Of roughly 570,000 distinct CDR3 sequences in the sample, 27% are singletons; the top ten hold less than 20%. The sample was blood. These receptors were taken from a woman aged 70-85 years in good health.

The rearrangement links TRBV6-2 or TRBV6-3 to TRBJ2-3; no clear D. This CDR3 is built from 13 residues. Germline V gives CDR1 MNHEY, CDR2 SVGEGT. Trimming took off 2 bases at V and 4 bases at J, with 7 bases between the two ends. CDR3 amino acids: CASSYLTPDTQYF. The DNA of the CDR3 is TGTGCCAGCAGTTACCTAACCCCAGATACGCAGTATTTT.

This clonotype has a handful of counts. V usage is TRBV21-1 and J usage is TRBJ2-1; the table's D gene call, TRBD2, was not cross checked with the DNA. TRBV21-1 is a recognized pseudogene. The CDR3 is 16 amino acids. CDR3 region: CASRLAGGRGYNEQFF. DNA of the CDR3: TGTGCCAGCAGACTAGCGGGGGGGCGCGGCTACAATGAGCAGTTCTTC.

This clonotype appeared a few times. V is TRBV7-2 and J is TRBJ2-3, with D unresolved. This CDR3 is 15 amino acids long. In germline, CDR1 is SGHTA, CDR2 FQGNSA. Trimming took off 2 bases at V and 2 bases at J, with 11 bases between the two ends. As DNA, the CDR3 is TGTGCCAGCAGCTTAACTGGAACGTTCACAGATACGCAGTATTTT. This encodes CASSLTGTFTDTQYF.

The chain couples TRBV5-6 to TRBJ2-2, with 8 nucleotides matching TRBD1. CDR3 length equals 15 residues. The germline CDR1 and CDR2 sequences are SGHDT and YYEEEE. Trimming cost V 5 bases and J 3 bases; bases outside gene matches: 6. The CDR3 here is CASSLRTGYTGELFF. CDR3 DNA: TGTGCCAGCAGTTTAAGGACAGGGTACACCGGGGAGCTGTTTTTT.

This sequence joins TRBV4-3 and TRBJ2-2; D gene ambiguous. The length of the CDR3 is 13 residues. V lost 4 bases and J lost 7, with 10 bases in between. The V gene's germline CDR1 is LGHNA and CDR2 YSLEER. This CDR3 reads CASSRVQDGELFF. CDR3 bases: TGCGCCAGCAGCCGGGTCCAAGACGGGGAGCTGTTTTTT.

The chain is built from TRBV20-1 and TRBJ1-2; D remains unclear. The CDR3 has 14 amino acids. The germline V gene encodes CDR1 DFQATT and CDR2 SNEGSKA (reference sequence). The V gene lost 0 bases and the J gene lost 4 bases, with 12 bases spanning the gap. The CDR3 region is CSARDSRKVYGYTF. CDR3 in DNA: TGCAGTGCTAGAGATTCAAGGAAAGTCTATGGCTACACCTTC.

This clonotype was counted a few times. This chain joins TRBV20-1 and TRBJ1-5; 11 bases fit TRBD1. V gave up 6 bases and J gave up 0 bases; unmatched junction bases: 7. The germline V gene has CDR1 DFQATT and CDR2 SNEGSKA (reference sequence). The CDR3 covers 16 residues. The DNA of the CDR3 is TGCAGTGCAAGGACAGGGGGCTCGGGTAGCAATCAGCCCCAGCATTTT. The encoded protein is CSARTGGSGSNQPQHF.

There are a few counts of this clonotype. The rearrangement joins TRBV20-1 to TRBJ2-7; tentatively, D is TRBD1 (5 bases). CDR1 and CDR2 (germline): DFQATT, SNEGSKA (reference sequence). V lost 3 bases and J lost 1, with 10 bases in between. This CDR3 is 13 amino acids long. CDR3 sequence: CSASHPGSYEQYF. Written as DNA, the CDR3 is TGCAGTGCTAGTCATCCAGGGTCCTACGAGCAGTACTTC.

This chain connects TRBV7-8 to TRBJ2-5; D not resolved. With the DNA end fitting TRBJ2-1 better, the J assignment may be wrong. Germline CDR1 and CDR2: SGHVS and FQNEAQ. The length of the CDR3 is 12 residues. In DNA form, the CDR3 reads TGTGCCAGCAGCTTAGCGCTGCATGAGCAGTTCTTC. Its protein product is CASSLALHEQFF.

As for this clonotype: The junction and the germline gene differ at one end; a read error may be behind it. The V gene is TRBV7-2, the J gene TRBJ2-3; D gene ambiguous. The V gene's germline CDR1 is SGHTA and CDR2 FQGNSA. CDR3 length equals 14 residues. This chain's CDR3 is CTSSFHRSTDMQYF. The CDR3 coding sequence is TGTACCAGCAGCTTCCACCGGAGCACAGATATGCAGTATTTT.

This chain joins TRBV4-3 and TRBJ1-2; D is perhaps TRBD1 (5 bases). Germline V CDR1 and CDR2: LGHNA, YSLEER. The CDR3 spans 15 residues. The V gene lost 1 base and the J gene lost 4 bases, with 13 bases spanning the gap. CDR3 sequence reads: CASSQANGGFYGYTF. Written as DNA, the CDR3 is TGCGCCAGCAGCCAAGCAAATGGGGGATTCTATGGCTACACCTTC.

This clonotype has ten or more counts. The chain couples TRBV5-1 to TRBJ2-5; D could derive from TRBD1 or TRBD2 (5 bases each). Trimming removed 0 bases from V and 4 bases from J, with 7 bases in between. The CDR3 totals 13 residues. Germline V gene sequence: CDR1 SGHRS, CDR2 YFSETQ. The CDR3 sequence: CASSLVGGETQYF. Written as DNA, the CDR3 is TGCGCCAGCAGCTTGGTTGGGGGAGAGACCCAGTACTTC.

This clonotype showed up just a few times. This chain joins TRBV20-1 and TRBJ1-1, with a weak D call TRBD1 (5 bases). Per the germline V gene, CDR1 is DFQATT and CDR2 is SNEGSKA (reference sequence). The CDR3 is made up of 13 amino acids. Trimming removed 6 bases from V and 1 base from J, with 12 bases in between. The CDR3 is CSADQGANTEAFF. In nucleotides, the CDR3 is TGCAGTGCAGATCAGGGCGCGAACACTGAAGCTTTCTTT.

This clonotype was counted a few times. The chain links TRBV6-2 or TRBV6-3 to TRBJ1-1; D is perhaps TRBD1 (6 bases). In germline, CDR1 is MNHEY, CDR2 SVGEGT. This CDR3 is 16 amino acids long. Trimming stripped 5 bases from V and 0 bases from J, with 16 bases between. Here the CDR3 DNA reads TGTGCCAGCAGTCCCCGAGGGGGTACCATGAACACTGAAGCTTTCTTT. Translating gives CASSPRGGTMNTEAFF.

The chain couples TRBV7-2 to TRBJ2-5; TRBD2 might be the D (6 bases). Judging by the DNA end, TRBJ2-1 fits better; the J call may be wrong. In germline, CDR1 is SGHTA, CDR2 FQGNSA. CDR3 length equals 15 residues. The CDR3: CASSLGRRVSNEQFF. The DNA for the CDR3 is TGTGCCAGCAGCTTAGGAAGGAGGGTTAGCAATGAGCAGTTCTTC.

Only a few counts were recorded for this clonotype. The genes are TRBV20-1 and TRBJ2-3; possibly TRBD2 for D (5 bases). V lost 6 bases to trimming and J lost 5 bases, with 18 bases between them. The CDR3 totals 14 residues. The germline CDR1 and CDR2 sequences are DFQATT and SNEGSKA (reference sequence). The CDR3 sequence is CSAPPSDGGDTQYF. DNA for the CDR3: TGCAGTGCCCCCCCGAGCGATGGAGGAGATACGCAGTATTTT.

V and J are TRBV20-1 and TRBJ1-5, with a possible D match to TRBD1 (6 bases). The ends were cut back, 6 bases at V and 5 bases at J, with 26 bases in the middle. CDR1 is DFQATT and CDR2 is SNEGSKA in the germline V gene (reference sequence). The CDR3 contains 17 residues. In DNA form, the CDR3 reads TGCAGTGCCCTAATCCCTAAGGGGGATTTTTGGGATCAGCCCCAGCATTTT. Amino acid sequence: CSALIPKGDFWDQPQHF.

This clonotype was recorded a few times. The genes are TRBV6-2 or TRBV6-3 and TRBJ1-1, with D possibly being TRBD1 (5 bases). The ends were cut back, 5 bases at V and 0 bases at J, with 10 bases in the middle. Germline V gives CDR1 MNHEY, CDR2 SVGEGT. The CDR3 runs 14 residues. Here the CDR3 DNA reads TGTGCCAGCAGTCGACAGATAATGAACACTGAAGCTTTCTTT. Its protein is CASSRQIMNTEAFF.

This clonotype was observed a single time. The chain carries TRBV7-2 and TRBJ2-2; D remains unclear. CDR3 length: 12 residues. CDR1 is SGHTA, CDR2 FQGNSA, per germline. Trimming pared 6 bases from V and 3 bases from J, leaving 5 bases between. CDR3 DNA: TGTGCCAGCAGAAGCGACACCGGGGAGCTGTTTTTT. Its protein product is CASRSDTGELFF.

This clonotype was seen a few times. The V and J genes are TRBV29-1 and TRBJ2-1; D is unclear. Germline V gene sequence: CDR1 SQVTM, CDR2 ANQGSEA. V was trimmed by 4 bases and J by 3 bases, leaving 13 bases between them. The length of the CDR3 is 14 residues. Written as DNA, the CDR3 is TGCAGCGTTGTAACGGGCCAGTACTACAATGAGCAGTTCTTC. Translated: CSVVTGQYYNEQFF.

V usage is TRBV5-1 and J usage is TRBJ2-1, with 8 bases aligning to TRBD2. Unmatched junction bases numbered 7, after V lost 5 bases and J lost 0 bases. Germline V gives CDR1 SGHRS, CDR2 YFSETQ. CDR3 length: 16 residues. The DNA for the CDR3 is TGCGCCAGCAGTTGGGTAGCGGGGTCCTCCTACAATGAGCAGTTCTTC. Translating gives CASSWVAGSSYNEQFF. The whole variable domain, remainder taken from reference TRBV5-1 and TRBJ2-1, is KAGVTQTPRYLIKTRGQQVTLSCSPISGHRSVSWYQQTPGQGLQFLFEYFSETQRNKGNFPGRFSGRQFSNSRSEMNVSTLELGDSALYLCASSWVAGSSYNEQFFGPGTRLTVL.

The J gene is TRBJ2-3, the V gene TRBV5-1; the D gene is possibly TRBD2 (5 bases). There are 13 residues in the CDR3. Germline assignment: CDR1 SGHRS and CDR2 YFSETQ. With 1 base removed from V and 4 bases from J, the gap between germline ends came to 7 bases. CDR3 in amino acids: CASSLQLADTQYF. CDR3 coding DNA: TGCGCCAGCAGCTTGCAACTAGCAGATACGCAGTATTTT. The full variable domain, with the rest looked up from reference TRBV5-1 and TRBJ2-3, is KAGVTQTPRYLIKTRGQQVTLSCSPISGHRSVSWYQQTPGQGLQFLFEYFSETQRNKGNFPGRFSGRQFSNSRSEMNVSTLELGDSALYLCASSLQLADTQYFGPGTRLTVL.

The J gene is TRBJ1-1, the V gene TRBV7-9, with D tentatively TRBD1 (5 bases). The CDR3 loop spans 13 amino acids. The V end lost 5 bases, the J end lost 11 bases, and 18 bases lay between the germline ends. Germline CDR1 SEHNR, CDR2 FQNEAQ (reference sequence). The CDR3 spells CASSLISGATAFF. CDR3 DNA: TGTGCCAGCAGCCTCATATCCGGGGCTACGGCTTTCTTT.

V and J are TRBV20-1 and TRBJ2-7; possibly TRBD1 for D (6 bases). The germline gives CDR1 DFQATT, CDR2 SNEGSKA (reference sequence). V was trimmed by 1 base and J by 2 bases, leaving 9 bases between them. The CDR3 sequence is 13 residues long. The DNA of the CDR3 is TGCAGTGCTAGAGGGGGGCACCCCTACGAGCAGTACTTC. Encoded protein: CSARGGHPYEQYF.

V is TRBV6-4 and J is TRBJ2-4; no reliable D call. This CDR3 comprises 13 residues. V was cut by 2 bases and J by 9 bases, with 11 bases left in between. CDR1 is MRHNA, CDR2 SNTAGT, per germline. CDR3 region: CASSDRAAGIQYF. In DNA, the CDR3 is TGTGCCAGCAGTGACAGGGCTGCCGGCATTCAGTACTTC.

This clonotype was seen ten or more times. The chain couples TRBV27 to TRBJ2-1, with 8 positions matching TRBD2. Germline trimming cut 5 bases from V and 6 bases from J; bases unmatched to any gene: 12. Germline V lookup: CDR1 MNHEY, CDR2 SMNVEV (reference sequence). This CDR3 contains 16 residues. This CDR3 reads CASSPTSAGGANEQFF. CDR3 bases: TGTGCCAGCAGTCCGACGTCGGCGGGGGGTGCCAATGAGCAGTTCTTC.

With regard to this clonotype: At one end, the junction sequence differs from germline, possibly due to a read error. V usage is TRBV19 and J usage is TRBJ1-2, with D perhaps TRBD1 (5 bases). Germline CDR1 reads LNHDA; CDR2 reads SQIVND (reference sequence). The CDR3 spans 14 residues. For the CDR3, the DNA is TGTGCCAGTAAGACGAGCTTAGGGGTTTACGGCTTCACCTTC. It encodes CASKTSLGVYGFTF. Looking up the rest from reference TRBV19 and TRBJ1-2 gives the full variable domain: DGGITQSPKYLFRKEGQNVTLSCEQNLNHDAMYWYRQDPGQGLRLIYYSQIVNDFQKGDIAEGYSVSREKKESFPLTVTSAQKNPTAFYLCASKTSLGVYGFTFGSGTRLTVV.

The chain recombines TRBV6-2 or TRBV6-3 with TRBJ1-1, with D possibly TRBD1 on 6 matching bases. Trimming stripped 6 bases from V and 5 bases from J, with 16 bases between. This CDR3 has 14 amino acids. Germline assignment: CDR1 MNHEY and CDR2 SVGEGT. For the CDR3, the DNA is TGTGCCAGCAGCTTACACGGGGACAAAACTGAAGCTTTCTTT. Translation: CASSLHGDKTEAFF.